This T cell receptor (beta chain) was captured by sequencing in a study of Ad26.COV2.S vaccination and SARS-CoV-2 variants. Study as a whole: It was the COV1001 Ad26.COV2.S trial arm that included the donor. Study conclusions and caveats: The study found similar non-spike TCR breadth in vaccine and placebo recipients.

Only in-frame clones appear in the TCRdb table, and some are missing; sequencing was by immunoSEQ multiplex PCR. The profile shows roughly 500,000 clones, around 85% of them singletons. From germline, CDR1 is MNHEY and CDR2 SVGAGI. The J segment lost 2 bases and the V segment lost 4 bases, leaving 9 bases of the junction unmatched. CDR3 length: 16 amino acids. Regarding this clone: The antigen is undetermined.

Treatment indicated: around 19 received Ad26.COV2.S at low or high dose, single or two shots; about 5 received placebo; per-sample allocation not given. Following the first vaccine or placebo injection, samples were taken on day 63. In the vaccine, an Ad26 vector expressed the SARS-CoV-2 spike of the Wuhan strain. The clonotype originates from a person between 18 and 65 years old who received the Ad26.COV2.S COVID-19 vaccine or a placebo. This chain links TRBV6-5 with TRBJ1-1; 8 positions match TRBD1. The specimen was peripheral blood, collected in a trial of Ad26.COV2.S vaccine versus placebo. This chain's CDR3 is CASSSYLRGLNTEAFF. The DNA for the CDR3 is TGTGCCAGCAGTTCGTATCTCAGGGGGCTAAACACTGAAGCTTTCTTT.